Below, one T cell receptor beta chain is given with its context. The antigen remains unidentified. The entry originates in a study of monozygotic twins with inflammatory bowel disease. Whole-study results and caveats: Inverse Simpson values showed less TCRbeta diversity in IBD patients than in their healthy co-twins. Fewer shared clonotypes with others were found in IBD patients than in healthy twins, especially with disease activity.

Addition of UMIs with a 6-nucleotide sample barcode was achieved by template switching. With the 5' RACE reads reprocessed, TCRdb shows one record per CDR3 protein and no DNA. This repertoire includes 190,000 or so distinct CDR3 sequences. The receptor was isolated from a human donor with ulcerative colitis or Crohn's disease, or a healthy co-twin of an affected twin (not recorded which). The material sequenced was blood.

The CDR3 reads CASTRDGSPLHF. V usage is TRBV5-1 and J usage is TRBJ1-6; TCRdb selects TRBD1, and the lack of DNA leaves this call unchecked. The V gene's germline CDR1 is SGHRS and CDR2 YFSETQ. CDR3 length: 12 residues.